The sequence of this TCR beta chain was determined in a study of glioma-infiltrating T cells (dated by TCRdb to the mid-2010s). Broadly, across the study: Glioma tissue, non-neoplastic brain tissue and matched peripheral blood mononuclear cells were used as sources from which TCR alpha- and beta-chain repertoires were sequenced. To measure divergence between tissue and blood T-cell populations, each tissue-infiltrating repertoire was compared with the peripheral blood repertoire of the same patient. Three low-grade glioma patients, under ten primary glioblastoma patients and three non-glioma patients contributing non-neoplastic brain tissue were included in the paired cohort.

Looking up the germline V gene yields CDR1 MNHNS and CDR2 SASEGT. The CDR3 starts with the cysteine, ends with the phenylalanine, and has 13 residues. The sequence is cut down to CDR3 DNA, 39 bases in frame from base 1. Relative to germline, V is 8 bases shorter and J is 4 bases shorter, with 13 bases between their ends. The iRepertoire nested amplicon-rescue multiplex PCR (arm-PCR) platform was used to amplify TCR alpha and beta CDR3 regions from RNA. The input for one-step reverse transcription and amplification was roughly 100-400 ng of tissue mRNA or PBMC total RNA. After bead purification, a secondary multiplex PCR added Illumina adapters, and libraries were gel-purified between 200 and 400 bp. Demultiplexing relied on internal 6-nucleotide barcodes carried by the libraries. Sequencing of libraries was performed on an Illumina MiSeq with 2x220 or 2x250 nucleotide paired-end reads. Turning to the authors' computational methods: Paired reads were merged using FLASH 1.2.11 and aligned with BWA-MEM to the GRCh37 human genome, and TRA and TRB reads were then extracted. V and J assignment used an IMGT-derived reference of cassette sequences and CDR3 motifs that included pseudogenes. Reads were translated in three frames, and productive CDR3s were defined by a C…FGXG motif without stop codons. Unique combinations of V-J cassette pair and CDR3 amino acid sequence were defined as clonotypes. Filtering of reads was based on Hamming distance, with the threshold set by the sequence error rate of each sample in mapped regions. Using fastp trimming at Q25 and MiXCR clonotype assembly, TCRdb reanalyzed the public sequencing data and kept in-frame beta chains. Rows are combined by CDR3 protein, so each entry shows the most common genes and DNA. TCRdb's processing, not the authors' own work, is the source of the V and J calls. The sample data list under 200,000 distinct CDR3 sequences, and approximately 40% of these were observed just once. The ten largest account for roughly 5.4% of the sample.

Summary of the overall study and its limitations: Small numbers underpinned the group comparisons: about eight glioblastoma patients, three low-grade glioma patients and three non-neoplastic patients. Very few CDR3 sequences were shared between tissue and blood, attributed to high CDR3 diversity and limited sampling. In non-neoplastic patients, VJ-independent divergence between tissue and blood fell below expectation, whereas in all gliomas, and especially in low-grade gliomas, the divergence rose above expectation.

About this clonotype itself: Its antigen is still unknown. A read error may explain this, as a much larger clone is one base away.

The chain joins TRBV6-1 to TRBJ2-3; the D gene assignment is ambiguous. The sequencing input was glioma tissue, nonneoplastic brain tissue, or PBMCs (not recorded which). The receptor was isolated from a human donor with low-grade glioma or glioblastoma, undergoing nonglioma brain surgery, or in good health (not recorded which). For the CDR3, the sequence is CASSVAIADTQYF. The sequenced DNA: TGTGCCAGCTCGGTGGCTATCGCAGATACGCAGTATTTT.